Listed below are T cell receptor beta chains from one sample, sequenced in a study of cytomegalovirus exposure and HLA in healthy donors. Measured with immunoSEQ multiplex PCR; TCRdb has only the in-frame clones, and not every one. The sample gives under 200,000 clones, roughly 75% of which show up once; 2.5% is in the top ten. The source material was PBMCs. These receptors originate from a female donor in good health and CMV-seronegative. Both conserved end residues are part of each CDR3. A D gene is named only where the DNA matches it firmly. Clone size is shown for a subset of rows, as once, few, many or a class of expanded clone.

>TRBJ1-2|NA|TRBV7-2|NA
CASSVTGLGYTF
TGTGCCAGCAGCGTTACAGGGCTTGGGTACACCTTC
>TRBJ2-7|NA|TRBV15|NA
CATSREGSSYEQYF
TGTGCCACCAGCAGAGAGGGGAGCTCCTACGAGCAGTACTTC
>TRBJ1-2|NA|TRBV6-5|NA
CASSTRTGGRGYTF
TGTGCCAGCAGTACTCGGACGGGCGGGCGCGGCTACACCTTC
>TRBJ2-3|NA|TRBV20-1|NA
CSAPHLNGGYF
TGCAGTGCTCCCCACTTGAACGGGGGGTATTTT
>TRBJ2-1|NA|TRBV5-1|NA
CASSLVPADGGEQFF
TGCGCCAGCAGCTTGGTGCCGGCCGATGGCGGTGAGCAGTTCTTC
>TRBJ2-1|NA|TRBV11-3|NA
CASSLGGQYNEQFF
TGTGCCAGCAGCCTGGGGGGACAGTACAATGAGCAGTTCTTC
>TRBJ1-2|NA|TRBV4-3|NA
CASSQALRSGEDGYTF
TGCGCCAGCAGCCAAGCTCTGCGGTCAGGGGAAGATGGCTACACCTTC
>TRBJ2-1|NA|TRBV4-1|TRBD2
CASRWVAGSWDEQFF
TGCGCCAGCCGATGGGTAGCGGGATCATGGGATGAGCAGTTCTTC
>TRBJ2-7|few|TRBV15|TRBD1
CATSTSGTGINEQYF
TGTGCCACCAGCACCTCCGGGACAGGGATCAACGAGCAGTACTTC
>TRBJ2-1|few|TRBV28|TRBD1
CASSPEGTGVYEQFF
TGTGCCAGCAGTCCCGAGGGGACAGGGGTTTATGAGCAGTTCTTC
>TRBJ1-4|NA|TRBV7-7|NA
CASSLGQGEKLFF
TGTGCTAGCAGCTTAGGCCAGGGGGAAAAACTGTTTTTT
>TRBJ2-5|NA|TRBV11-1|TRBD2
CASSPRGGQETQYF
TGTGCCAGCAGCCCGCGGGGGGGCCAAGAGACCCAGTACTTC
>TRBJ2-3|NA|TRBV15|NA
CATSRGQRSPDTQYF
TGTGCCACCAGCAGAGGACAGAGGTCCCCAGATACGCAGTATTTT
>TRBJ2-2|few|TRBV14|TRBD2
CASSQDGGDTGELFF
TGTGCCAGCAGCCAAGATGGGGGGGACACCGGGGAGCTGTTTTTT
>TRBJ2-7|NA|TRBV30|NA
CAWGTGLPYFEQYF
TGTGCCTGGGGTACAGGCCTGCCCTATTTCGAGCAGTACTTC
>TRBJ2-3|once|TRBV30|NA
CAWSVLLTDTQYF
TGTGCCTGGAGTGTTTTGCTAACAGATACGCAGTATTTT
>TRBJ2-1|NA|TRBV27|TRBD1
CASKPGQGAYNEQFF
TGTGCCAGTAAACCGGGACAGGGGGCTTACAATGAGCAGTTCTTC
>TRBJ1-2|NA|TRBV9|TRBD1
CASSGTGVGGYGYTF
TGTGCCAGCAGCGGGACAGGGGTGGGGGGCTATGGCTACACCTTC
>TRBJ1-6|once|TRBV27|NA
CASKMDTRGTYNSPLHF
TGTGCCAGCAAAATGGACACCCGAGGCACCTATAATTCACCCCTCCACTTT
>TRBJ1-5|NA|TRBV18|NA
CASSPSRENQPQHF
TGTGCCAGCTCACCTAGCAGGGAAAATCAGCCCCAGCATTTT
>TRBJ2-6|few|TRBV25-1|TRBD2
CASSETSGGPSGANVLTF
TGTGCCAGCAGTGAGACTAGCGGGGGGCCCTCTGGGGCCAACGTCCTGACTTTC
>TRBJ1-5|NA|TRBV5-6|NA
CASSLGGGNQPQHF
TGTGCCAGCAGCTTGGGCGGCGGTAATCAGCCCCAGCATTTT
>TRBJ2-3|NA|TRBV9|TRBD2
CASSVSSGGFTDTQYF
TGTGCCAGCAGCGTATCTAGCGGGGGGTTCACAGATACGCAGTATTTT
>TRBJ2-7|NA|TRBV10-3|TRBD2
CAISLGETSAYREQYF
TGTGCCATCAGTTTAGGGGAGACTAGCGCCTACAGGGAGCAGTACTTC
>TRBJ2-1|NA|TRBV4-3|TRBD2
CASSQKRTGLAGSYNEQFF
TGCGCCAGCAGCCAAAAAAGGACTGGACTAGCCGGCTCCTACAATGAGCAGTTCTTC
>TRBJ2-1|NA|TRBV19|NA
CASSTGRDSSSYNEQFF
TGTGCCAGTAGTACCGGGCGGGATTCTAGCTCCTACAATGAGCAGTTCTTC
>TRBJ2-7|NA|TRBV4-3|TRBD1
CASSPYRGSYEQYF
TGCGCCAGCAGCCCGTACAGGGGCTCCTACGAGCAGTACTTC
>TRBJ1-1|NA|TRBV4-2|TRBD1
CASSQPDRGVNTEAFF
TGTGCCAGCAGCCAACCAGACAGGGGGGTGAACACTGAAGCTTTCTTT
>TRBJ2-1|few|TRBV29-1|TRBD2
CSVQELAGRYNEQFF
TGCAGCGTTCAAGAACTAGCGGGGAGGTACAATGAGCAGTTCTTC
>TRBJ2-7|NA|TRBV29-1|NA
CSVGGTSYYEQYF
TGCAGCGTTGGGGGGACAAGCTACTACGAGCAGTACTTC
>TRBJ2-1|NA|TRBV7-3|NA
CASTPGGGLMNEQFF
TGTGCCAGCACCCCTGGGGGGGGCCTGATGAATGAGCAGTTCTTC
>TRBJ1-2|NA|TRBV5-8|NA
CASSLVPGLGYTF
TGTGCCAGCAGCTTAGTCCCAGGCCTGGGCTACACCTTC
>TRBJ2-2|NA|TRBV9|NA
CASSVESAGELFF
TGTGCCAGCAGCGTAGAAAGCGCCGGGGAGCTGTTTTTT
>TRBJ2-5|NA|TRBV2|NA
CASSPGETQYF
TGTGCCAGCAGCCCCGGAGAGACCCAGTACTTC
>TRBJ1-1|few|TRBV21-1|NA
CASSKNRDRGRRGTEAFF
TGTGCCAGCAGCAAAAACCGGGACAGGGGGCGCCGGGGCACTGAAGCTTTCTTT
>TRBJ1-1|NA|TRBV30|NA
CAWSRTEAFF
TGTGCCTGGAGTCGGACTGAAGCTTTCTTT
>TRBJ2-1|NA|TRBV5-1|TRBD2
CASGEAGGSYNEQFF
TGCGCCAGCGGGGAAGCGGGGGGCTCCTACAATGAGCAGTTCTTC
>TRBJ2-1|NA|TRBV6-1|TRBD2
CASSGLAGGLLDEQFF
TGTGCCAGCAGTGGACTAGCGGGGGGCCTATTGGATGAGCAGTTCTTC
>TRBJ1-4|NA|TRBV6-1|NA
CASSEPRAGTREKLFF
TGTGCCAGCAGTGAACCCAGGGCCGGGACTCGGGAAAAACTGTTTTTT
>TRBJ2-5|few|TRBV19|TRBD1
CASSRDRDLRQETQYF
TGTGCCAGTAGTAGGGACAGGGACTTACGGCAAGAGACCCAGTACTTC
>TRBJ2-7|NA|TRBV7-2|TRBD2
CASSLVGSLAGAREQYF
TGTGCCAGCAGCTTAGTTGGCTCATTAGCGGGCGCGCGTGAGCAGTACTTC
>TRBJ1-1|NA|TRBV5-5|NA
CASSLAIQGSNTEAFF
TGTGCCAGCAGCTTGGCGATTCAGGGATCGAACACTGAAGCTTTCTTT
>TRBJ2-2|NA|TRBV7-2|TRBD2
CASSSKAGANTGELFF
TGTGCCAGCAGCTCAAAAGCGGGGGCGAACACCGGGGAGCTGTTTTTT
>TRBJ2-1|NA|TRBV27|NA
CASSWELGNEQFF
TGTGCCAGCAGTTGGGAGCTTGGGAATGAGCAGTTCTTC
>TRBJ1-1|NA|TRBV15|TRBD1
CATRRQGNTEAFF
TGTGCCACCAGGCGACAGGGAAACACTGAAGCTTTCTTT
>TRBJ1-1|few|TRBV2|NA
CASSADSNTEAFF
TGTGCCAGCAGCGCGGACAGTAACACTGAAGCTTTCTTT
>TRBJ2-7|few|TRBV9|TRBD2
CASSVGYGTSGRDYEQYF
TGTGCCAGCAGCGTAGGGTACGGGACTAGCGGGAGGGACTACGAGCAGTACTTC
>TRBJ2-4|NA|TRBV18|NA
CASSPEVAKNIQYF
TGTGCCAGCTCACCCGAGGTAGCCAAAAACATTCAGTACTTC
>TRBJ1-2|NA|TRBV9|NA
CASRRDSYGYTF
TGTGCCAGCAGACGGGACTCGTATGGCTACACCTTC
>TRBJ2-7|NA|TRBV7-9|NA
CASSLTSGYEQYF
TGTGCCAGCAGCTTAACTTCAGGGTACGAGCAGTACTTC
>TRBJ2-1|few|TRBV6-1|TRBD2
CASSEAPGLAGNEQFF
TGTGCCAGCAGTGAAGCGCCGGGACTAGCGGGAAATGAGCAGTTCTTC
>TRBJ1-4|NA|TRBV5-4|TRBD1
CASRRPGQGEKLFF
TGTGCCAGCAGACGGCCGGGACAGGGTGAAAAACTGTTTTTT
>TRBJ2-1|NA|TRBV18|NA
CASSRTGANEQFF
TGTGCCAGCTCGCGGACGGGAGCCAATGAGCAGTTCTTC
>TRBJ2-1|NA|TRBV18|NA
CASFTRGDEQFF
TGTGCCAGCTTCACGCGAGGCGATGAGCAGTTCTTC
>TRBJ2-5|NA|TRBV21-1|NA
CASNLASGVRKTQYF
TGTGCCAGCAACCTTGCTAGCGGGGTCCGAAAGACCCAGTACTTC
>TRBJ2-1|NA|TRBV29-1|NA
CSVEHPTGRDNEQFF
TGCAGCGTTGAACACCCAACAGGGCGGGACAATGAGCAGTTCTTC
>TRBJ2-3|NA|TRBV18|NA
CASSPQGSGDTQYF
TGTGCCAGCTCACCGCAGGGTTCTGGAGATACGCAGTATTTT
>TRBJ1-1|NA|TRBV5-1|NA
CASRGGRGTEAFF
TGCGCCAGCAGGGGTGGAAGGGGCACTGAAGCTTTCTTT
>TRBJ1-2|few|TRBV9|NA
CASSFRGQDYGYTF
TGTGCCAGCAGCTTCAGGGGACAAGACTATGGCTACACCTTC